The 19 T cell receptor beta chains below come from one sample, sequenced in a study of identical twins. TCRdb used MiXCR to reprocess the 5' RACE reads, holding one entry per CDR3 protein. This sample has 500,000 to 600,000 distinct CDR3 sequences; approximately 22% occur once, and the top ten carry 0.91%. The data were also submitted as part of a second study, on T cells expressing NK-cell markers.

The specimen sequenced was CD4+ T cells sorted from blood. The receptors were gathered from a young woman in good health.

CDR3 amino acids: CASSRSRSSYNEQFF. The DNA for the CDR3 is TGTGCCAGCAGTAGGAGCCGGAGCTCCTACAATGAGCAGTTCTTC. This chain links TRBV6-1 with TRBJ2-1; no clear D gene. Germline assignment: CDR1 MNHNS and CDR2 SASEGT. CDR3 length: 15 amino acids. Trimming took off 5 bases at V and 0 bases at J, with 11 bases between the two ends.

Ten or more counts support this clonotype. The rearrangement links TRBV7-2 to TRBJ1-3, with TRBD1 as a possible D gene (6 bases). Trimming removed 1 base at V and 6 bases at J, with 10 bases between. CDR1 and CDR2 from the germline V gene are SGHTA and FQGNSA. The CDR3 length is 14 residues. The CDR3 loop reads CASSLGGAANTIYF. The CDR3 bases are TGTGCCAGCAGCTTAGGGGGGGCTGCAAACACCATATATTTT. The full variable domain, in which reference TRBV7-2 and TRBJ1-3 provide the parts outside the CDR3, is GAGVSQSPSNKVTEKGKDVELRCDPISGHTALYWYRQSLGQGLEFLIYFQGNSAPDKSGLPSDRFSAERTGGSVSTLTIQRTQQEDSAVYLCASSLGGAANTIYFGEGSWLTVV.

This clonotype showed up just a few times. The chain recombines TRBV12-3 or TRBV12-4 with TRBJ1-4, with a weak D call TRBD1 (5 bases). V gave up 5 bases and J gave up 8 bases, with 12 bases separating them. The CDR3 spans 13 residues. CDR3 coding DNA: TGTGCCAGCAGTAGGATAGGGGTGGAAAAACTGTTTTTT. Protein: CASSRIGVEKLFF.

This clonotype was recorded a few times. This chain joins TRBV29-1 and TRBJ2-7; the match to TRBD1 covers 10 bases. Germline-derived CDR1 and CDR2 are SQVTM and ANQGSEA. The CDR3 is 14 residues long. After removal of 2 bases from V and 2 bases from J, the junction contained 3 bases not matched to a gene. CDR3 bases: TGCAGCGTTGAACGGACAGGGGGACCCTACGAGCAGTACTTC. Its protein product is CSVERTGGPYEQYF.

This CDR3 is CASSLTPGARDTQYF. CDR3 DNA sequence: TGTGCCAGCAGCTTAACCCCGGGGGCGCGAGATACGCAGTATTTT. The V gene is TRBV9, the J gene TRBJ2-3; D may correspond to TRBD1 or TRBD2 (6 bases each). This CDR3 is 15 amino acids long. Germline V gene lookup returns CDR1 SGDLS and CDR2 YYNGEE. Trimming removed 4 bases from V and 5 bases from J, with 17 bases in between.

A few counts support this clonotype. V and J are TRBV6-6 and TRBJ1-2, with a possible D match to TRBD1 (5 bases). Germline V gene sequence: CDR1 MNHNY, CDR2 SVGAGI (reference sequence). Trimming cost V 6 bases and J 7 bases, with 15 bases left between them. The CDR3 runs to 13 residues. The CDR3 DNA reads as TGTGCCAGCAGCCAGAAAGAGAGGGGTGGCTACACCTTC. Translated: CASSQKERGGYTF.

The gene calls are TRBV3-1 and TRBJ2-7; a weak D match, TRBD1 (6 bases). V was clipped by 0 bases and J by 3 bases, with 12 bases between them. The CDR3 loop spans 15 amino acids. In germline, CDR1 is LGHDT, CDR2 YNNKEL (reference sequence). The CDR3, as DNA: TGTGCCAGCAGCCAAGAACAGGGCGAGATCTACGAGCAGTACTTC. Protein: CASSQEQGEIYEQYF.

The CDR3 coding sequence is TGTGCCAGCGACGGGGGGGCGGGAAACACCATATATTTT. It specifies CASDGGAGNTIYF. The genes are TRBV28 and TRBJ1-3; perhaps TRBD1 as D (6 bases). The V end was cut by 8 bases, the J end by 4 bases, with 12 bases between. The CDR3 spans 13 residues. Germline loops: CDR1 MDHEN, CDR2 SYDVKM.

This clonotype was detected a few times. V and J are TRBV20-1 and TRBJ2-7, with TRBD2 matching 9 bases. The length of the CDR3 is 15 residues. CDR1 and CDR2 from the germline V gene are DFQATT and SNEGSKA (reference sequence). The junction had 9 bases not matched to a gene; V was cut back by 0 bases and J by 6 bases. CDR3 DNA: TGCAGTGCTAGAGATCCCCTAGCGGGATACCCCGAGCAGTACTTC. Encoded protein: CSARDPLAGYPEQYF.

CDR3 nucleotides: TGTGCCAGCTGTTTTCGGACTAGCGGGGGCCCGTCATACTTCTACGAGCAGTACTTC. Amino acids: CASCFRTSGGPSYFYEQYF. This sequence joins TRBV10-3 and TRBJ2-7; 13 positions match TRBD2. Losses at the gene ends were 10 bases for V and 3 bases for J; bases not matched to a gene: 21. CDR3 length: 19 residues. CDR1 and CDR2 (germline): ENHRY, SYGVKD.

This clonotype was seen only a few times. The CDR3 is CASSPPWAGHNEQFF. DNA for the CDR3: TGTGCCAGCAGTCCCCCCTGGGCGGGACACAATGAGCAGTTCTTC. The genes are TRBV12-3 or TRBV12-4 and TRBJ2-1; TRBD2 might be the D (6 bases). The CDR3 totals 15 residues. V was pared by 5 bases and J by 5 bases, with 16 bases between.

Many counts were recorded for this clonotype. The rearrangement links TRBV6-1 to TRBJ2-1; TRBD2 agrees at 12 bases. The V gene end was trimmed by 10 bases and the J gene end by 8 bases; junction bases not matched to a gene: 12. This CDR3 spans 15 amino acids. The germline V gene has CDR1 MNHNS and CDR2 SASEGT. The CDR3 reads CAMKRTSGIGDEQFF. CDR3 bases: TGTGCCATGAAACGGACTAGCGGGATCGGTGATGAGCAGTTCTTC.

The sample holds a few counts of this clonotype. J is TRBJ2-3 and V is TRBV6-1, with D possibly being TRBD1 (5 bases). The CDR3 runs to 14 residues. CDR1 and CDR2 from the germline V gene are MNHNS and SASEGT. V lost 4 bases, J lost 1 base, and 9 bases lay in between. The DNA for the CDR3 is TGTGCCAGCAGTGGGGGCCCGGGCACAGATACGCAGTATTTT. Protein sequence: CASSGGPGTDTQYF.

The chain carries TRBV5-1 and TRBJ2-3; D gene uncertain. The V end was cut by 5 bases, the J end by 4 bases, with 8 bases between. CDR3 length: 12 residues. The germline V gene encodes CDR1 SGHRS and CDR2 YFSETQ. In nucleotides, the CDR3 is TGCGCCAGCAGACGAGGCCCAGATACGCAGTATTTT. It yields the protein CASRRGPDTQYF. Full variable domain (outside the CDR3, taken from reference TRBV5-1 and TRBJ2-3): KAGVTQTPRYLIKTRGQQVTLSCSPISGHRSVSWYQQTPGQGLQFLFEYFSETQRNKGNFPGRFSGRQFSNSRSEMNVSTLELGDSALYLCASRRGPDTQYFGPGTRLTVL.

This sequence joins TRBV5-1 and TRBJ2-3; D not resolved. CDR3 length: 13 amino acids. CDR1 is SGHRS, CDR2 YFSETQ, per germline. The germline V and J ends were trimmed by 4 bases and 11 bases, with 17 bases remaining between them. Written as DNA, the CDR3 is TGCGCCAGCAGCACCCAAGGAGCTTCGGGGCAGTATTTT. Translation gives CASSTQGASGQYF.

The chain has TRBV19 and TRBJ2-7; TRBD1 matches 8 bases. The CDR3 contains 15 residues. V lost 6 bases and J lost 4; bases outside the gene matches: 11. From germline, CDR1 is LNHDA and CDR2 SQIVND (reference sequence). CDR3 sequence reads: CASSNPGTGLYEQYF. In nucleotides, the CDR3 is TGTGCCAGTAGCAACCCCGGGACAGGACTGTACGAGCAGTACTTC.

This clonotype was detected a few times. The chain has TRBV10-3 and TRBJ1-1, with 9 nucleotides matching TRBD1. J gave up 0 bases and V 8 bases, and 7 bases lay outside the gene matches. CDR1 ENHRY and CDR2 SYGVKD come from the germline V gene. This CDR3 is built from 15 residues. The DNA for the CDR3 is TGTGCCATCGTACCGGGACAGGGCATGAACACTGAAGCTTTCTTT. Translated, it gives CAIVPGQGMNTEAFF.

V usage is TRBV18 and J usage is TRBJ2-5; the D gene is possibly TRBD1 (5 bases). CDR3 size: 13 residues. Trimming left V 3 bases short and J 5 bases short, with 10 bases between. The germline gives CDR1 KGHSH, CDR2 LQKENI. Here the CDR3 reads CASSPTVTETQYF. In nucleotides, the CDR3 is TGTGCCAGCTCACCGACAGTGACGGAGACCCAGTACTTC.

The chain joins TRBV20-1 to TRBJ2-7; 14 bases line up with TRBD2. Germline V gene data show CDR1 as DFQATT and CDR2 as SNEGSKA (reference sequence). V shed 4 bases, J shed 2 bases, and the junction held 1 base outside the gene matches. CDR3 size: 14 residues. CDR3 loop: CSATTSGRAYEQYF. In DNA, the CDR3 is TGCAGTGCTACGACTAGCGGGAGGGCCTACGAGCAGTACTTC.